This T cell receptor beta chain emerged from a study of blood T cells in healthy people across ages. Study-wide context: Template switching picked up about one barcoded beta molecule for each two T cells.

General study findings and limits: Higher naive T cell percentage went strongly together with higher TCR beta diversity. Unsorted PBMC input precluded a conclusive naive versus antigen-experienced comparison.

The use of a sample-barcoded 5' primer and a J-beta primer mix characterized a second PCR of roughly 7 to 11 cycles. TCRdb itself ran the 5' RACE reads through MiXCR, one entry per CDR3 protein. The sample gives about 620,000 distinct CDR3 sequences, around 21% of which show up once; about 3.6% is in the top ten. Every donor gave approximately 10 milliliters of peripheral blood. A word on this clonotype: What it recognizes is unknown.

This CDR3 has 16 residues. Germline CDR1 reads SGHAT; CDR2 reads FQDESV (reference sequence). V was clipped by 5 bases and J by 5 bases; unmatched bases: 12. This receptor was obtained from a man between 65 and 85 years old in good health. The chain couples TRBV11-1 to TRBJ2-7; 10 nucleotides agree with TRBD1. The sample taken for sequencing was blood. The CDR3 sequence is CASSRADRGIGDEQYF. The DNA of the CDR3 is TGTGCCAGCAGCCGTGCGGACAGGGGGATTGGTGACGAGCAGTACTTC.